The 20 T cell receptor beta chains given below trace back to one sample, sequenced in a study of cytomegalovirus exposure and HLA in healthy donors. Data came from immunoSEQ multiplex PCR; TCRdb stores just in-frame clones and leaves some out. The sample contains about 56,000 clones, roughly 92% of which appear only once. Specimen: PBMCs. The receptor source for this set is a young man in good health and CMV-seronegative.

The CDR3 spells CSALNEKLFF. CDR3 DNA sequence: TGCAGCGCCTTAAATGAAAAACTGTTTTTT. The chain is built from TRBV29-1 and TRBJ1-4; D remains ambiguous. The germline V gene encodes CDR1 SQVTM and CDR2 ANQGSEA. V lost 7 bases, J lost 5 bases, and 5 bases lay in between. The CDR3 covers 10 residues.

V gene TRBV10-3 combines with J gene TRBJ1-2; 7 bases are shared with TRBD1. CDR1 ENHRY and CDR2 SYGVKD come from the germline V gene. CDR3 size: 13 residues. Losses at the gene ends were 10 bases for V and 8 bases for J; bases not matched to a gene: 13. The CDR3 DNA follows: TGTGCCACCGGGACAGATATTTGGAAGGGCTACACCTTC. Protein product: CATGTDIWKGYTF.

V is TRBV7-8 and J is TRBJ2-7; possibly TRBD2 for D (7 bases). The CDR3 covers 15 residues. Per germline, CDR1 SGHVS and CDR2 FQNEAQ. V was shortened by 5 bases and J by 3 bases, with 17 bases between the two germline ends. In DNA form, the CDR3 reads TGTGCCAGCAGCACAGTCGGGGGCGGGGGCTACGAGCAGTACTTC. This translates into CASSTVGGGGYEQYF.

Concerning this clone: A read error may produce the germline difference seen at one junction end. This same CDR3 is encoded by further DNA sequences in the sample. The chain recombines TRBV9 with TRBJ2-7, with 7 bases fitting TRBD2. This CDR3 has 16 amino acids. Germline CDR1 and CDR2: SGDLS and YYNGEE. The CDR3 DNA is TGTGCCAGCAGCGCTTCCTCCGGGACTACCACCTACGAGCAATACTTC. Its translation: CASSASSGTTTYEQYF.

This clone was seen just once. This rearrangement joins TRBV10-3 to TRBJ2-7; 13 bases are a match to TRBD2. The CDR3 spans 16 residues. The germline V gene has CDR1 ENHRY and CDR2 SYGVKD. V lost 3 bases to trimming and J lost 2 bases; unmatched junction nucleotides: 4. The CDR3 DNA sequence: TGTGCCATCAGTGAACCAACTAGCGGGAGGGCCTACGAGCAGTACTTC. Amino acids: CAISEPTSGRAYEQYF.

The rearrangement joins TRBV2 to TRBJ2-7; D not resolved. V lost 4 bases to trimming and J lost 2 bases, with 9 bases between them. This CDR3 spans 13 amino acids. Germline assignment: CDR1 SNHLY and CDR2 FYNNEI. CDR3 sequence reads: CASSAPVTYEQYF. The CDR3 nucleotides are TGTGCCAGCAGTGCTCCAGTGACCTACGAGCAGTACTTC.

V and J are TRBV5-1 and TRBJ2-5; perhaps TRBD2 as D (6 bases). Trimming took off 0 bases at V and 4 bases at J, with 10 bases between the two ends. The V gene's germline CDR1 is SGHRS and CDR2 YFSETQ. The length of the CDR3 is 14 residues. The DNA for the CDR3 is TGCGCCAGCAGCTTGGCCCGGGGAGGAGAGACCCAGTACTTC. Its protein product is CASSLARGGETQYF.

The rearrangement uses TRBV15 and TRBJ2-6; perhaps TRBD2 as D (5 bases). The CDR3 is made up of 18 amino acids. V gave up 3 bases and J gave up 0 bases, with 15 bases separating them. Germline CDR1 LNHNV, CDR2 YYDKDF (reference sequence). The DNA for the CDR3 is TGTGCCACCAGCAGGTTGGAGGAGAGGAGCTCTGGGGCCAACGTCCTGACTTTC. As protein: CATSRLEERSSGANVLTF.

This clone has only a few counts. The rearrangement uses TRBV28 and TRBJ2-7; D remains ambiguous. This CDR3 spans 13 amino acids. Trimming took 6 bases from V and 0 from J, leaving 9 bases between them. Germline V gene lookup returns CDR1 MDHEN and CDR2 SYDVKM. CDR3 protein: CASRPQSSYEQYF. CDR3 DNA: TGTGCCAGCAGGCCACAGAGCTCCTACGAGCAGTACTTC.

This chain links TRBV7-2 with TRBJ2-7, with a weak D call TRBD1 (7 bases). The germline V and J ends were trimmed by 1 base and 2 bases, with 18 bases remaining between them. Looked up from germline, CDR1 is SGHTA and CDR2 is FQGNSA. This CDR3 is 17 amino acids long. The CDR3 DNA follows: TGTGCCAGCAGCTTAGGAGGGGGCCGGGAGTTCCCCTACGAGCAGTACTTC. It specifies CASSLGGGREFPYEQYF.

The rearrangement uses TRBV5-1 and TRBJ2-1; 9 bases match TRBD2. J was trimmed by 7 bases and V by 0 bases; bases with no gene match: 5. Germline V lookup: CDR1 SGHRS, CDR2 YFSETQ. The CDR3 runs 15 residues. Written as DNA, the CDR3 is TGCGCCAGCAGCTTGGTACTAGCGGGTACAAATGAGCAGTTCTTC. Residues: CASSLVLAGTNEQFF.

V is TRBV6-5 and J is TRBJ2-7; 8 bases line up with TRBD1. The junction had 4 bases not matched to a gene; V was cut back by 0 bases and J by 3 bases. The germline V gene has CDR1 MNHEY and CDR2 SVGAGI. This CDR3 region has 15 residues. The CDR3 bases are TGTGCCAGCAGTTACTCTGGGACAGGCATCTACGAGCAGTACTTC. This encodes CASSYSGTGIYEQYF.

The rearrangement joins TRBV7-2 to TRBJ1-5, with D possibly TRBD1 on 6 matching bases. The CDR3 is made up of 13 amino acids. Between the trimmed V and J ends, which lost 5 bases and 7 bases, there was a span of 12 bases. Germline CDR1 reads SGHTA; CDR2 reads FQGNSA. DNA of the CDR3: TGTGCCAGCAGCAAAGACAGGCGGCAGCCCCAGCATTTT. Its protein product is CASSKDRRQPQHF.

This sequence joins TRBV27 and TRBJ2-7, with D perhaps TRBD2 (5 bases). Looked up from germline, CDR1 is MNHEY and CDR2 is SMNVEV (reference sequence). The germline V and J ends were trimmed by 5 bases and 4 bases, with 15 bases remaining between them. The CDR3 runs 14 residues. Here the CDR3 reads CASSHRENDYEQYF. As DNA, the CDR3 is TGTGCCAGCAGTCACCGGGAAAACGATTACGAGCAGTACTTC.

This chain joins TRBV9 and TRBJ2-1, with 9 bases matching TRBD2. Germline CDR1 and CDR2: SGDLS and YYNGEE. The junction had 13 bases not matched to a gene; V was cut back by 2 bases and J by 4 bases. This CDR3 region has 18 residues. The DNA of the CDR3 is TGTGCCAGCAGCGTGGGTGGGCTAGCGGGGACTCTGTACAATGAGCAGTTCTTC. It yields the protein CASSVGGLAGTLYNEQFF. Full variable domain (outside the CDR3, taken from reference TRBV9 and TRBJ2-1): DSGVTQTPKHLITATGQRVTLRCSPRSGDLSVYWYQQSLDQGLQFLIQYYNGEERAKGNILERFSAQQFPDLHSELNLSSLELGDSALYFCASSVGGLAGTLYNEQFFGPGTRLTVL.

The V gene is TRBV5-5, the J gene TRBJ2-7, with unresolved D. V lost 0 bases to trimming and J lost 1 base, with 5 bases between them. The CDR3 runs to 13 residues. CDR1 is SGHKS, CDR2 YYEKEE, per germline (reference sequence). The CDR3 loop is CASSLVGSYEQYF. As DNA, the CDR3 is TGTGCCAGCAGCTTGGTCGGGTCCTACGAGCAGTACTTC.

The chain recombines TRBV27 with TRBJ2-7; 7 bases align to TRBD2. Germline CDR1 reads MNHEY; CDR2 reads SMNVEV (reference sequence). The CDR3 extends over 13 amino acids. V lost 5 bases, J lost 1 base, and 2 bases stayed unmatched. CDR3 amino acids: CASSLADSYEQYF. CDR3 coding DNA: TGTGCCAGCAGTCTAGCGGATTCCTACGAGCAGTACTTC.

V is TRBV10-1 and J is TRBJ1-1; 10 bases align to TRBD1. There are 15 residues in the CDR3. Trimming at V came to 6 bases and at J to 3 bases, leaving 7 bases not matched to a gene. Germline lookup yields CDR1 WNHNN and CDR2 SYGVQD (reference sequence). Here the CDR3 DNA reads TGCGCCAGCAGGAGGGGGACAGGGGAGGACACTGAAGCTTTCTTT. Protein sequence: CASRRGTGEDTEAFF.

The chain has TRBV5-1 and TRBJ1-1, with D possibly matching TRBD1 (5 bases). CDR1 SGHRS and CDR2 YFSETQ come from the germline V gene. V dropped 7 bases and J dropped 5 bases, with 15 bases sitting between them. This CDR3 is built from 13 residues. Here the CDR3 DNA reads TGCGCCAGCGGCTACTCAGGGAGGACTGAAGCTTTCTTT. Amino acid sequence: CASGYSGRTEAFF.

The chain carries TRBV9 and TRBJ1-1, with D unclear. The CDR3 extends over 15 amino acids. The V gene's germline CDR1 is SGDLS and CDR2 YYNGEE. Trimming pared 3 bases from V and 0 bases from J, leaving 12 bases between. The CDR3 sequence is CASSEQPAMNTEAFF. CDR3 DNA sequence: TGTGCCAGCAGCGAACAGCCGGCAATGAACACTGAAGCTTTCTTT.